This T cell receptor (beta chain) comes out of a study of T-cell reconstitution after alpha-beta-depleted transplantation in children (dated by TCRdb to 2016 to 2017). About the study as a whole: Using TCR repertoire profiling, the study followed T-cell immune reconstitution in a quantitative way in children after TCRalphabeta/CD19-depleted allogeneic hematopoietic cell transplantation.

Reading the germline V gene (reference sequence) gives CDR1 MNHEY and CDR2 SMNVEV. The junction carries 11 bases between V and J, which are trimmed by 4 bases and 10 bases respectively. The CDR3 measures 12 amino acids from cysteine to phenylalanine. Only the CDR3 DNA is retained, 36 bases long and in frame from the first base. In this sample, this clonotype turned up many times. Its antigen is unknown. Base qualities are not provided; no much larger clone lies one nucleotide away. Library preparation employed PCR. Sequencing used an Illumina HiSeq 2500. Molecular barcoding was employed in the preparation of TCR libraries, with unique molecular identifiers being used to normalize TCRbeta repertoire quantification. In TCRdb, the public reads were trimmed at Q25 with fastp and aligned with MiXCR, with productive beta chains retained. Rows merge per CDR3 protein into single entries with the most common DNA and genes. This sample lists 700,000 or so distinct CDR3 sequences; under 15% were detected once. The ten top clones hold 0.75% to 0.85% of the sample.

Study-wide findings and limitations: The frequencies of hyperexpanded clones fell over the following months, and after one year, T-cell counts and TCRbeta diversity were mostly attributed to newly produced T cells. The high TCRbeta diversity at day 60 in some patients was ascribed to recipient T cells and intrathymic progenitors that had survived conditioning. Apparently early alphabetaT-cell count recovery about two months after transplant reportedly relied on only several hundred rapidly expanded clones derived from non-depleted graft cells.

Taken with the paper, the label for treatment or condition translates to: allogeneic hematopoietic cell transplantation with graft depleted of TCRalphabeta T cells and CD19 B cells. TCRalphabeta/CD19-depleted allogeneic hematopoietic cell grafts were given to the transplant recipients, all of whom were children. The chain is encoded by TRBV27 joined to TRBJ2-1, with the D segment identity uncertain. The clonotype was recovered from a girl aged 2-9 years with congenital amegakaryocytic thrombocytopenia, due to receive a stem cell transplant. This specimen was PBMCs, taken before TCRalphabeta/CD19-depleted stem cell transplant. Read as DNA, the sequence is TGTGCCAGCAGTTCCCTCTTGGGGGAGCAGTTCTTC. This gives the protein CASSSLLGEQFF.